This T cell receptor (beta chain) was sequenced for a study of control samples from healthy donors and cancer patients. The table came from immunoSEQ multiplex PCR; TCRdb's copy has only in-frame clones and leaves some out. Altogether 160,000 or so clones are present, over 90% being singletons, with the ten largest covering more than 2%. J lost 6 bases, V lost 4 bases, and 9 bases had no gene match. The CDR3 covers 15 residues. Germline V gene data show CDR1 as PRHDT and CDR2 as FYEKMQ (reference sequence). Sequencing was carried out using blood. The V and J genes are TRBV13 and TRBJ1-1; 9 bases match TRBD1. The receptor's source is a man aged 50 or older in good health. The CDR3 is CASSSHLQGASEAFF. The CDR3 region has the DNA TGTGCCAGCAGCTCCCATCTACAGGGGGCTTCTGAAGCTTTCTTT.